The subject of this entry is one TCR beta chain. Sequencing was performed with immunoSEQ multiplex PCR; in TCRdb, only in-frame clones are kept and a portion is missing. The sample consists of about 660,000 clones, more than 75% of them appearing once. This sample was included in a study of shared T cell receptors in the human thymus. CDR3 length: 12 amino acids. With 6 bases removed from V and 2 bases from J, the gap between germline ends came to 6 bases. CDR1 is MNHEY and CDR2 is SMNVEV in the germline V gene (reference sequence). These data were likewise used in another study, on human thymus T cells. That work states: Thymic samples were excised during corrective heart operations. Apparent skewing of V and J gene usage characterized both thymic and blood repertoires.

The rearrangement uses TRBV27 and TRBJ2-3; D is undetermined. This receptor was identified in a boy less than two years old with a congenital heart defect. Sequencing was carried out using thymocytes. DNA for the CDR3: TGTGCCAGCAGCACAAACACAGATACGCAGTATTTT. Its protein product is CASSTNTDTQYF.